This TCR beta chain was observed in a study of CD8 T cells in ankylosing spondylitis. The study, taken as a whole, reports: Ankylosing spondylitis blood appeared to carry a characteristic TCR beta motif of roughly eight highly homologous variants. The authors found the disease-linked clones to be CD8+ and relatively rare in peripheral blood.

V lost 9 bases and J lost 4; bases outside the gene matches: 14. This CDR3 comprises 16 residues. CDR1 LNHDA and CDR2 SQIVND come from the germline V gene (reference sequence). Each TCR beta library was made by quantitative 5'-RACE that incorporated molecular barcodes. MiXCR was run by TCRdb on the 5' RACE reads, yielding one entry per CDR3 protein. In the table there are approximately 35,000 distinct CDR3 sequences, 11% to 15% of which are singletons. Remarks on this clonotype: Its antigen is undetermined.

The chain links TRBV19 to TRBJ2-2, with TRBD2 matching 7 bases. Sequencing used blood. The sequence derives from a male donor with ankylosing spondylitis or in good health (not recorded which). The CDR3 nucleotides are TGTGCCAGCGGACCGCGGGGGTTCGGGGGCACCGGGGAGCTGTTTTTT. Its translation: CASGPRGFGGTGELFF.